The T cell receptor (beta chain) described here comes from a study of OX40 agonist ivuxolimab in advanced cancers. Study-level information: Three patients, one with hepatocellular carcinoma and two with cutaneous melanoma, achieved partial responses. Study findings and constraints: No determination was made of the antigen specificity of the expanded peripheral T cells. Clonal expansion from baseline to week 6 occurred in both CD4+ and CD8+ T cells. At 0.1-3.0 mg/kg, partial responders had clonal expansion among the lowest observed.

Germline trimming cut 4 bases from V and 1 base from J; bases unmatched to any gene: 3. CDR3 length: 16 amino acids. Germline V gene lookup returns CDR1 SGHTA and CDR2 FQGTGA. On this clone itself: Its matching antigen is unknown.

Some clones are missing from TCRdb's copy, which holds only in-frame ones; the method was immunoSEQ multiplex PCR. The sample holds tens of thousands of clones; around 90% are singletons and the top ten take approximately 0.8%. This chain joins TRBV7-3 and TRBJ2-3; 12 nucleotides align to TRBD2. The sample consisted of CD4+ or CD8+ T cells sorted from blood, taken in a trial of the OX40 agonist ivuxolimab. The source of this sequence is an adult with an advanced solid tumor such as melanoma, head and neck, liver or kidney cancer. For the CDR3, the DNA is TGTGCCAGCAGCTCCGGACTAGCGGGACGCACAGATACGCAGTATTTT. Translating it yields CASSSGLAGRTDTQYF.